The 16 T cell receptor beta chains presented below share a single source sample, sequenced in a study of CD8+CD57+ T cells in acquired aplastic anemia (dated by TCRdb to 2017 to 2018). The patients picked for sequencing were ones in whom flow cytometry had shown an expansion of CD8+CD57+ cells. The sequencing machine was an Illumina HiSeq 2000. Profiling of TCR beta VDJ combinations and CDR3 sequences used genomic DNA as the template. Using fastp trimming at Q25 and MiXCR clonotype assembly, TCRdb reanalyzed the public sequencing data and kept in-frame beta chains. Identical CDR3 proteins give one entry, which carries the most common genes and DNA. The sample table holds roughly 220,000 distinct CDR3 sequences, of which around three fifths were seen once. The leading ten clones occupy around 50% of the sample. Sequenced sample: sorted CD4+, CD8+, or CD8+CD57+ T cells (not recorded which) from PBMCs. All receptors derive from a human donor with aplastic anemia.

This clonotype has only one observation. This rearrangement joins TRBV7-3 to TRBJ2-7, with D possibly being TRBD1 (6 bases). Trimming pared 5 bases from V and 0 bases from J, leaving 11 bases between. CDR3 length: 14 amino acids. Germline V CDR1 and CDR2: SGHTA, FQGTGA. As DNA, the CDR3 is TGTGCCAGCAGCCCCGTGGGGGCCTCCTACGAGCAGTACTTC. Residues: CASSPVGASYEQYF. Based on the CDR3 plus reference TRBV7-3 and TRBJ2-7, the full variable domain is GAGVSQTPSNKVTEKGKYVELRCDPISGHTALYWYRQSLGQGPEFLIYFQGTGAADDSGLPNDRFFAVRPEGSVSTLKIQRTERGDSAVYLCASSPVGASYEQYFGPGTRLTVT.

This rearrangement joins TRBV20-1 to TRBJ2-7, with a possible D match to TRBD1 (6 bases). The V end lost 0 bases, the J end lost 0 bases, and 12 bases lay between the germline ends. This CDR3 contains 15 residues. The germline V gene encodes CDR1 DFQATT and CDR2 SNEGSKA (reference sequence). CDR3: CSARDRQASSYEQYF. The CDR3 bases are TGCAGTGCTAGAGATAGACAGGCGAGCTCCTACGAGCAGTACTTC.

CDR3 sequence (DNA): TGCAGCGTTGAAAGGACAGGACAAACGCAGTATTTT. This codes for CSVERTGQTQYF. The chain couples TRBV29-1 to TRBJ2-3; 7 bases map to TRBD1. The V gene's germline CDR1 is SQVTM and CDR2 ANQGSEA. V lost 2 bases to trimming and J lost 9 bases; unmatched junction nucleotides: 5. The CDR3 has 12 residues.

The chain carries TRBV10-3 and TRBJ2-2; 8 positions agree with TRBD1. The CDR3 length is 13 residues. CDR1 is ENHRY and CDR2 is SYGVKD in the germline V gene. J was trimmed by 6 bases and V by 8 bases; bases with no gene match: 5. The chain's CDR3 is CAIFEDRAGELFF. DNA of the CDR3: TGTGCCATCTTCGAGGACAGGGCCGGGGAGCTGTTTTTT.

The chain has TRBV14 and TRBJ1-1; D ambiguous. CDR1 is SGHDN, CDR2 FVKESK, per germline. V was shortened by 1 base and J by 2 bases, with 5 bases between the two germline ends. There are 13 residues in the CDR3. In DNA, the CDR3 is TGTGCCAGCAGCCAAGCGGCCAACACTGAAGCTTTCTTT. Its translation: CASSQAANTEAFF. Full variable domain (outside the CDR3, taken from reference TRBV14 and TRBJ1-1): EAGVTQFPSHSVIEKGQTVTLRCDPISGHDNLYWYRRVMGKEIKFLLHFVKESKQDESGMPNNRFLAERTGGTYSTLKVQPAELEDSGVYFCASSQAANTEAFFGQGTRLTVV.

This rearrangement joins TRBV5-1 to TRBJ2-3; maybe TRBD2 (5 bases). The CDR3 contains 15 residues. Germline V gives CDR1 SGHRS, CDR2 YFSETQ. V was clipped by 5 bases and J by 1 base, with 14 bases between them. The CDR3 protein is CASRRRVDRTDTQYF. The CDR3 DNA sequence: TGCGCCAGCAGACGGCGGGTGGACCGCACAGATACGCAGTATTTT. Looking up the rest from reference TRBV5-1 and TRBJ2-3 gives the full variable domain: KAGVTQTPRYLIKTRGQQVTLSCSPISGHRSVSWYQQTPGQGLQFLFEYFSETQRNKGNFPGRFSGRQFSNSRSEMNVSTLELGDSALYLCASRRRVDRTDTQYFGPGTRLTVL.

V and J are TRBV10-1 and TRBJ1-6, with D possibly matching TRBD1 (6 bases). CDR1 is WNHNN and CDR2 is SYGVQD in the germline V gene (reference sequence). Trimming removed 3 bases at V and 8 bases at J, with 8 bases between. The CDR3 sequence is 13 residues long. CDR3 bases: TGCGCCAGCAGTGAACAGGGTTATTCACCCCTCCACTTT. Protein: CASSEQGYSPLHF.

The chain uses TRBV29-1 and TRBJ2-1; maybe TRBD2 (5 bases). This CDR3 has 12 amino acids. CDR1 and CDR2 from the germline V gene are SQVTM and ANQGSEA. Trimming removed 3 bases from V and 9 bases from J, with 12 bases in between. The CDR3: CSVDRERGEQFF. CDR3 sequence (DNA): TGCAGCGTTGACCGGGAACGTGGTGAGCAGTTCTTC.

As for this clonotype: One base away lies a much larger clone, so this may be a sequencing read error. The CDR3 coding sequence is TGCGACAGCAGCTTGGCGGGGGGCCAGACCCAGTACTTC. As protein: CDSSLAGGQTQYF. The gene calls are TRBV5-1 and TRBJ2-5; TRBD2 aligns across 8 bases. In germline, CDR1 is SGHRS, CDR2 YFSETQ. The CDR3 has 13 amino acids.

This clonotype turned up a few times. The rearrangement links TRBV7-2 to TRBJ2-5; 7 bases fit TRBD1. CDR3 size: 13 residues. Germline V gene lookup returns CDR1 SGHTA and CDR2 FQGNSA. V was clipped by 5 bases and J by 4 bases; unmatched bases: 4. CDR3 in DNA: TGTGCCAGCAGCAGCGGACAGGCAGAGACCCAGTACTTC. Translated, it gives CASSSGQAETQYF.

CDR3 nucleotides: TGCGCCACAACTAGGGACGAGACCCAGTACTTC. Protein sequence: CATTRDETQYF. V gene TRBV10-2 combines with J gene TRBJ2-5; possibly TRBD1 or TRBD2 for D (5 bases each). The V and J ends lost 10 bases and 5 bases respectively, with 11 bases between them. CDR1 is WSHSY, CDR2 SAAADI, per germline. The CDR3 runs 11 residues.

CDR3 nucleotides: TGTGCCAGCAGCTTAGCTTGGGGCAGGAGTCAGCCCCAGCATTTT. Translating it yields CASSLAWGRSQPQHF. The chain has TRBV7-2 and TRBJ1-5, with D perhaps matching TRBD1 (5 bases). V was pared by 0 bases and J by 6 bases, with 12 bases between. The CDR3 consists of 15 residues. The germline V gene encodes CDR1 SGHTA and CDR2 FQGNSA.

The chain joins TRBV19 to TRBJ2-7; maybe TRBD1 (6 bases). The CDR3 is 15 amino acids. V lost 5 bases to trimming and J lost 2 bases, with 16 bases between them. Looked up from germline, CDR1 is LNHDA and CDR2 is SQIVND (reference sequence). CDR3 in DNA: TGTGCCAGTAGTGCTGGCAGGGGAGTTACCTACGAGCAGTACTTC. Its protein product is CASSAGRGVTYEQYF.

The chain carries TRBV9 and TRBJ1-1, with 10 bases fitting TRBD1. CDR3 size: 17 residues. The V gene's germline CDR1 is SGDLS and CDR2 YYNGEE. Unmatched junction bases numbered 5, after V lost 0 bases and J lost 0 bases. DNA of the CDR3: TGTGCCAGCAGCGTAGTAGGACAGGGGGTAATGAACACTGAAGCTTTCTTT. Protein: CASSVVGQGVMNTEAFF.

The V gene is TRBV7-9, the J gene TRBJ1-1; D uncertain. Germline loops: CDR1 SEHNR, CDR2 FQNEAQ (reference sequence). The CDR3 extends over 10 amino acids. Trimming took off 1 base at V and 11 bases at J, with 5 bases between the two ends. This chain's CDR3 is CASSLEGAFF. The DNA for the CDR3 is TGTGCCAGCAGCTTAGAGGGCGCTTTCTTT.

The rearrangement links TRBV12-3 or TRBV12-4 to TRBJ2-3; 7 bases map to TRBD2. This CDR3 comprises 14 residues. The V gene end was trimmed by 8 bases and the J gene end by 4 bases; junction bases not matched to a gene: 9. The CDR3 here is CASRGLAAPDTQYF. CDR3 DNA: TGTGCCAGCCGAGGGCTAGCGGCCCCAGATACGCAGTATTTT.